The rows below give T cell receptor beta chains drawn from one sample of a study of T cell repertoires in cytomegalovirus infection. MiXCR, run by TCRdb on the reads, gives a single entry per CDR3 protein. The sample includes hundreds of thousands of distinct CDR3 sequences, 22% of them seen just once. The sample was CD8+ T cells from PBMCs. The receptors stem from a human donor in good health (CMV status not recorded). Some clones in this sample may be carry-over from other donors' samples. CDR3s include the opening cysteine and the closing phenylalanine or tryptophan. The D gene is left open where the match is weak. Rows may omit the clone size; those that give it use once, few, many or a size class.

d_gene,abundance,v_gene,j_gene,CDR3aa,CDR3nt
TRBD2,.,TRBV7-9,TRBJ2-6,CASSLHEGLAGGLGANVLTF,TGTGCCAGCAGCCTCCACGAGGGACTAGCGGGGGGGCTTGGGGCCAACGTCCTGACTTTC
TRBD1,.,TRBV7-9,TRBJ1-2,CASSPTGGDYGYTF,TGTGCCAGCAGCCCGACAGGGGGCGACTATGGCTACACCTTC
.,once,TRBV12-5,TRBJ1-1,CAGGLGIGVTEAFF,TGTGCTGGTGGTTTGGGCATCGGGGTCACGGAAGCTTTCTTT
.,many,TRBV7-8,TRBJ2-3,CASSASSTDTQYF,TGTGCCAGCAGCGCGTCTAGCACAGATACGCAGTATTTT
.,few,TRBV3-1,TRBJ1-2,CASSQDGVASYGYTF,TGTGCCAGCAGCCAAGACGGCGTCGCTAGCTATGGCTACACCTTC
TRBD1,few,TRBV7-9,TRBJ1-1,CASSPTGGPLNTEAFF,TGTGCCAGCAGCCCCACAGGGGGCCCTTTGAACACTGAAGCTTTCTTT
TRBD1,few,TRBV15,TRBJ2-1,CATSRARGQGYEQFF,TGTGCCACCAGCAGAGCGCGGGGACAGGGGTATGAGCAGTTCTTC
.,medium-sized,TRBV28,TRBJ2-7,CASSTDSSYEQYF,TGTGCCAGTTCCACCGATTCATCCTACGAGCAGTACTTC
TRBD1,.,TRBV29-1,TRBJ2-7,CSVGGDRVPEQYF,TGCAGCGTGGGGGGGGACAGGGTCCCGGAGCAGTACTTC
.,few,TRBV20-1,TRBJ1-1,CSAIGLKNTEAFF,TGCAGTGCTATCGGGCTCAAGAACACTGAAGCTTTCTTT